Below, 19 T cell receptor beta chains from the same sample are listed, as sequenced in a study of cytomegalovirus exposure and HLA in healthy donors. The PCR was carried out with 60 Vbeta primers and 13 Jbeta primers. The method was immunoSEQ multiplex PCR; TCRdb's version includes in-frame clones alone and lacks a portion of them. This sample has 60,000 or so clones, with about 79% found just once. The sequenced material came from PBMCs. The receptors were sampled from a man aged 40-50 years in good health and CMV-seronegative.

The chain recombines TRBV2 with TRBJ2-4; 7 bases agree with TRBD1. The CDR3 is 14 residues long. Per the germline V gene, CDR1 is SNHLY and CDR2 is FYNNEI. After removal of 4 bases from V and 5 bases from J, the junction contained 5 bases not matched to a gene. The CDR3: CASSAQGFENIQYF. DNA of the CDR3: TGTGCCAGCAGTGCACAGGGGTTCGAAAACATTCAGTACTTC.

DNA for the CDR3: TGTGCCAGCAGTTACCCCCCCGATCGGTCGATCTATGGCTACACCTTC. Its protein is CASSYPPDRSIYGYTF. The chain links TRBV6-6 to TRBJ1-2; no reliable D call. The V gene lost 2 bases and the J gene lost 4 bases, with 17 bases spanning the gap. The CDR3 contains 16 residues. Per germline, CDR1 MNHNY and CDR2 SVGAGI (reference sequence).

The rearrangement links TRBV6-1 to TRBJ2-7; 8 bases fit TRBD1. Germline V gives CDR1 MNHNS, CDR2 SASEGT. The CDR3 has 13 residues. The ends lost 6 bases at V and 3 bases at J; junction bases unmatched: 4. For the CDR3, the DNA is TGTGCCAGCAGCCGACAGGGGTTCTACGAGCAGTACGTC. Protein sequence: CASSRQGFYEQYV.

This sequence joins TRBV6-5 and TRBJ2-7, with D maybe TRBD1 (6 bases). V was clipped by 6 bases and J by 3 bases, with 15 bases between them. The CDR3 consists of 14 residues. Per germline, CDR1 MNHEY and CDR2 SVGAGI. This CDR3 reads CASRPRQAFYEQYV. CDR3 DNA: TGTGCCAGCAGGCCCAGACAGGCCTTCTACGAGCAGTACGTC.

DNA for the CDR3: TGCGCCAGCAGCCAAGCCGGGACAGGGGAGGAATTCCACAATGAGCAGTTCTTC. This codes for CASSQAGTGEEFHNEQFF. V gene TRBV4-3 combines with J gene TRBJ2-1; 10 bases are a match to TRBD1. From germline, CDR1 is LGHNA and CDR2 YSLEER. With 1 base clipped from V and 5 bases from J, the junction kept 11 bases outside the gene matches. The CDR3 runs 18 residues.

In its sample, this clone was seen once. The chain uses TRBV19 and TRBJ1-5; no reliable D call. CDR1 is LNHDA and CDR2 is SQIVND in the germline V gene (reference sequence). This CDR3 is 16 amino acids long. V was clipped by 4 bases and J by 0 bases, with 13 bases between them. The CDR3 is CASSTNGGNSNQPQHF. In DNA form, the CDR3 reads TGTGCCAGTAGTACCAATGGCGGGAATAGCAATCAGCCCCAGCATTTT. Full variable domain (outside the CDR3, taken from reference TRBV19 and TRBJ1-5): DGGITQSPKYLFRKEGQNVTLSCEQNLNHDAMYWYRQDPGQGLRLIYYSQIVNDFQKGDIAEGYSVSREKKESFPLTVTSAQKNPTAFYLCASSTNGGNSNQPQHFGDGTRLSIL.

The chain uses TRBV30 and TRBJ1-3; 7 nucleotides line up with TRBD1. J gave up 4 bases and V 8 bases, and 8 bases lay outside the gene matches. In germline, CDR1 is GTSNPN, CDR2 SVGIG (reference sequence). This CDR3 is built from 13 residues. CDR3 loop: CASYRGRGNTIYF. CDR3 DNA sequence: TGTGCCAGCTACAGGGGAAGGGGAAACACCATATATTTT.

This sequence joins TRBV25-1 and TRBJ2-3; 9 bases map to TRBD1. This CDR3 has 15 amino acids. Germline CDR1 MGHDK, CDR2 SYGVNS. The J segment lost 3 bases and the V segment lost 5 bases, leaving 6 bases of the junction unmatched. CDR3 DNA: TGTGCCAGCAGTCAACAGGGGGCGAAGACAGATACGCAGTATTTT. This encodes CASSQQGAKTDTQYF.

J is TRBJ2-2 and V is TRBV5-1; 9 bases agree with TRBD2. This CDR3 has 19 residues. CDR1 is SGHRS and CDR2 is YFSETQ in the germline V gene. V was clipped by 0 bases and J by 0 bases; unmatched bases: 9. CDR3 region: CASSLAQRGATTNTGELFF. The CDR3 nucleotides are TGCGCCAGCAGCTTGGCCCAGCGGGGGGCCACAACGAACACCGGGGAGCTGTTTTTT.

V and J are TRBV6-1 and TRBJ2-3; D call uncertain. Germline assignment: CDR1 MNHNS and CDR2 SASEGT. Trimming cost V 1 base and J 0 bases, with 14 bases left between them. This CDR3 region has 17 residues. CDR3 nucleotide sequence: TGTGCCAGCAGTGAAGTGTTTGGCGGCTCAAGCACAGATACGCAGTATTTT. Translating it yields CASSEVFGGSSTDTQYF.

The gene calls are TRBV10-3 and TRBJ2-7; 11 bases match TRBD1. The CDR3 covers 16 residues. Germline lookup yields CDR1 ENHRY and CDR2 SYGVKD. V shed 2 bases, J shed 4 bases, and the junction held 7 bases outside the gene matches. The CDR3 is CAISEGGTGGTYEQYF. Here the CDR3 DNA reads TGTGCCATCAGTGAGGGCGGGACAGGGGGTACGTACGAGCAGTACTTC.

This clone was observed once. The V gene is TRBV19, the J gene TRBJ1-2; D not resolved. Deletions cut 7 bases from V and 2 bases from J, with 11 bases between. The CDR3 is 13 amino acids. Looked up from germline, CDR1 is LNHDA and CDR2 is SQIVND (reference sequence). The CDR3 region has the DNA TGTGCCAGTATGGGCGGGTACAACTATGGCTACACCTTC. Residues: CASMGGYNYGYTF.

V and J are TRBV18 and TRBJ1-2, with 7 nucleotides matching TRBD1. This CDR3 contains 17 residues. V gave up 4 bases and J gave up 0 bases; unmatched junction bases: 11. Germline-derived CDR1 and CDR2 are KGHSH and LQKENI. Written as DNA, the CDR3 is TGTGCCAGCTCACTAAGGGACACAGGGGCTACTAACTATGGCTACACCTTC. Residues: CASSLRDTGATNYGYTF.

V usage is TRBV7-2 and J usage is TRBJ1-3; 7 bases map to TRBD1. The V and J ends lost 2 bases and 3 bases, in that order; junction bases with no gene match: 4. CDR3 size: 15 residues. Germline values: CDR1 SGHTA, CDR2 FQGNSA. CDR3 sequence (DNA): TGTGCCAGCAGCTTATCGTACAGGGGTGGAAACACCATATATTTT. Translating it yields CASSLSYRGGNTIYF.

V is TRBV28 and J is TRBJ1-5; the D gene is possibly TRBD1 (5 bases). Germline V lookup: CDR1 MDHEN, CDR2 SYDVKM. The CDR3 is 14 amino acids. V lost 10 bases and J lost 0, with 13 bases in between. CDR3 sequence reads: CAILAGGSNQPQHF. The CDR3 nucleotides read TGTGCCATCCTAGCCGGGGGTAGCAATCAGCCCCAGCATTTT.

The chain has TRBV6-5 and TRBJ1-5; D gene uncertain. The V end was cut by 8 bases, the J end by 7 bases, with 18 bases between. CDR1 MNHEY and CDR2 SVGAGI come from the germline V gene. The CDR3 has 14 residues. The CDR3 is CASCRAGLNQPQHF. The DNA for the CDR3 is TGTGCCAGCTGTAGGGCAGGACTGAACCAGCCCCAGCATTTT.

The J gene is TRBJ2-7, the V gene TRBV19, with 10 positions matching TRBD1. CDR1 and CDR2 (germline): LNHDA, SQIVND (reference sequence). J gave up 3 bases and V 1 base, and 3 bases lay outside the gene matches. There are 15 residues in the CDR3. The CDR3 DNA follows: TGTGCCAGTAGTATAGCGGGACAGGGGTACTACGAGCAGTACTTC. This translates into CASSIAGQGYYEQYF.

The DNA for the CDR3 is TGTGCCAGCAGCTTAGGGCCAGGGGAGACCCAGTACTTC. It yields the protein CASSLGPGETQYF. The genes are TRBV7-2 and TRBJ2-5, with a possible D match to TRBD1 (5 bases). The V and J ends lost 1 base and 5 bases respectively, with 8 bases between them. CDR1 SGHTA and CDR2 FQGNSA come from the germline V gene. The CDR3 consists of 13 residues.

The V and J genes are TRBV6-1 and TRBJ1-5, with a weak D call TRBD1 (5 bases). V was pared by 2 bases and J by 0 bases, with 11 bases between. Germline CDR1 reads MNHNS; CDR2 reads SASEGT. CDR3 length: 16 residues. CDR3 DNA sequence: TGTGCCAGCAGTGAATTGAAAGGGGATAGCAATCAGCCCCAGCATTTT. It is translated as CASSELKGDSNQPQHF.